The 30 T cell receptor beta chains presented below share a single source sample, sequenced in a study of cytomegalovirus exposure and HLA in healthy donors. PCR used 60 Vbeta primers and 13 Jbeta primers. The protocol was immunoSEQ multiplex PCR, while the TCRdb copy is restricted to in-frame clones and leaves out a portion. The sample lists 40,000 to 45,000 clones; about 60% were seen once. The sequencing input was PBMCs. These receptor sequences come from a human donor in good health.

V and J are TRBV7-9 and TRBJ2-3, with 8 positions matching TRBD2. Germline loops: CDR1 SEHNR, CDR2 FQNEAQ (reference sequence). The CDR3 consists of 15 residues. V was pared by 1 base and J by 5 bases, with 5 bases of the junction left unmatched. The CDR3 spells CASSLGAGEVDTQYF. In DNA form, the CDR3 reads TGTGCCAGCAGCTTAGGAGCGGGGGAGGTAGATACGCAGTATTTT.

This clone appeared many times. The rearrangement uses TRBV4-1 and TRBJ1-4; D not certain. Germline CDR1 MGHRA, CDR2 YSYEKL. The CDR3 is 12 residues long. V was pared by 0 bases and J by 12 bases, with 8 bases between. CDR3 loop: CASSQDRFQLFF. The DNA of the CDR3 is TGCGCCAGCAGCCAAGACAGGTTTCAACTGTTTTTT.

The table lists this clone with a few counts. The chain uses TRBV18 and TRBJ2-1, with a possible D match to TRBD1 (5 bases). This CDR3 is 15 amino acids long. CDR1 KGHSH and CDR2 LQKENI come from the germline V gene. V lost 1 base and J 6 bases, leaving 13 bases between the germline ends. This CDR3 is CASSPRGVGFNEQFF. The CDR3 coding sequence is TGTGCCAGCTCACCACGGGGCGTTGGATTCAATGAGCAGTTCTTC.

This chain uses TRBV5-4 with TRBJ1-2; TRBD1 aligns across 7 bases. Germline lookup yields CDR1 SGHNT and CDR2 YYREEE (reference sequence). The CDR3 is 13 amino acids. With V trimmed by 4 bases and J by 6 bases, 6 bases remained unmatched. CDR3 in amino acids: CASSPRQGDGYTF. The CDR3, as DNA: TGTGCCAGCAGCCCAAGACAGGGTGATGGCTACACCTTC.

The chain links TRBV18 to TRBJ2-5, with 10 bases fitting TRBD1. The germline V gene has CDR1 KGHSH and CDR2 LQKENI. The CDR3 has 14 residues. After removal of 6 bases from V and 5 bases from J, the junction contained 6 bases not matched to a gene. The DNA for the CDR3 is TGTGCCAGCTCGGAGGGACAGGGGCGCGAGACCCAGTACTTC. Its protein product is CASSEGQGRETQYF.

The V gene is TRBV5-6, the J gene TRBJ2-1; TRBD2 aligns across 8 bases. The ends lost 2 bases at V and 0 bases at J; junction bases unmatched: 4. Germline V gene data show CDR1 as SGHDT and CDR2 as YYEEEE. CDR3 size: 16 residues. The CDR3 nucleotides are TGTGCCAGCAGCTTCCAGCGGGGGCTCTCCTACAATGAGCAGTTCTTC. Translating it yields CASSFQRGLSYNEQFF.

CDR3 sequence: CASSPPGQGGLFSYGYTF. The CDR3 DNA sequence: TGCGCCAGCAGCCCTCCGGGTCAGGGAGGTCTATTTAGCTATGGCTACACCTTC. This chain connects TRBV5-1 to TRBJ1-2, with TRBD1 as a possible D gene (5 bases). Deletions cut 4 bases from V and 4 bases from J, with 26 bases between. CDR3 size: 18 residues. Germline lookup yields CDR1 SGHRS and CDR2 YFSETQ.

CDR3 DNA sequence: TGCGCCAGCAGCTTATCTCCTCAAGAGACCCAGTACTTC. It codes for CASSLSPQETQYF. The chain recombines TRBV5-1 with TRBJ2-5, with unresolved D. CDR3 size: 13 residues. V dropped 2 bases and J dropped 2 bases, with 7 bases sitting between them. Germline values: CDR1 SGHRS, CDR2 YFSETQ. Full variable domain (remainder filled in from reference TRBV5-1 and TRBJ2-5): KAGVTQTPRYLIKTRGQQVTLSCSPISGHRSVSWYQQTPGQGLQFLFEYFSETQRNKGNFPGRFSGRQFSNSRSEMNVSTLELGDSALYLCASSLSPQETQYFGPGTRLLVL.

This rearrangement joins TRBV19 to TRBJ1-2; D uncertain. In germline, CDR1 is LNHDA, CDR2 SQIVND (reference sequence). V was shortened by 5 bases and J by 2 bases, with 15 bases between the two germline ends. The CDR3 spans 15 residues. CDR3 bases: TGTGCCAGTAGTGCCGGTCGTAACCGGAACTATGGCTACACCTTC. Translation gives CASSAGRNRNYGYTF.

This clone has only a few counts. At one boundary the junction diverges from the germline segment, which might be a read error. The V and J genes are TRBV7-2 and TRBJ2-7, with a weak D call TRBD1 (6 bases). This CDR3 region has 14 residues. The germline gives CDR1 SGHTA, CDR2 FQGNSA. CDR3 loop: CASSSNGPNWQGNF. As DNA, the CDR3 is TGTGCCAGCAGCTCGAATGGGCCGAATTGGCAGGGGAACTTC.

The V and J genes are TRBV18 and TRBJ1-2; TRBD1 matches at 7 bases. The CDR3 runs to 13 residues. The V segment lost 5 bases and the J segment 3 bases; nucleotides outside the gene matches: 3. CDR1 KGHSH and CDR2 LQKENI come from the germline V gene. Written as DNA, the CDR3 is TGTGCCAGCTCAACCGGGACAGACTATGGCTACACCTTC. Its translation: CASSTGTDYGYTF.

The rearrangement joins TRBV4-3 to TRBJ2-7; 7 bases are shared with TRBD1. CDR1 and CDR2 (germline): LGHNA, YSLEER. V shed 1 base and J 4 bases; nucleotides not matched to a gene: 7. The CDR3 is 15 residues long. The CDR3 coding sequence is TGCGCCAGCAGCCAAGGTCGTGGCAGGGGGTACGAGCAGTACTTC. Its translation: CASSQGRGRGYEQYF.

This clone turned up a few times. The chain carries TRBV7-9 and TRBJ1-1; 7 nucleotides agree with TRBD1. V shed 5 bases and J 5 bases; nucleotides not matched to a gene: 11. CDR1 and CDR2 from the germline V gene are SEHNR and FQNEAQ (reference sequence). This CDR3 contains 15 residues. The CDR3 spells CASSARSLQGTEAFF. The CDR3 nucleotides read TGTGCCAGCAGCGCCCGGAGCTTACAGGGGACTGAAGCTTTCTTT.

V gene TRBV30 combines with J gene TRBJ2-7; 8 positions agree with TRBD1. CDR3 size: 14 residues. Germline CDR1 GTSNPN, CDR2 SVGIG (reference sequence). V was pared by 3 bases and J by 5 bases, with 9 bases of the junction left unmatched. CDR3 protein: CAWSLTGVDNEQYF. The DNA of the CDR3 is TGTGCCTGGAGCCTGACAGGGGTGGACAACGAGCAGTACTTC.

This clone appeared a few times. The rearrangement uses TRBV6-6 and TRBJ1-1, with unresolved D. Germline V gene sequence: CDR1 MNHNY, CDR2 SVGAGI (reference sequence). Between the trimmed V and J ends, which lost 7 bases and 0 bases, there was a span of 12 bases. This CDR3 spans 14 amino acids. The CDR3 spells CASTPQELNTEAFF. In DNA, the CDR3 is TGTGCCAGCACCCCGCAGGAATTGAACACTGAAGCTTTCTTT.

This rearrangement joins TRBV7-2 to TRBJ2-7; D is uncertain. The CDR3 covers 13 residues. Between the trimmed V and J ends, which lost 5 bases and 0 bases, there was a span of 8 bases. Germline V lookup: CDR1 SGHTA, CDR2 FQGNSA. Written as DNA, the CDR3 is TGTGCCAGCAGCCAGAAGATCTCCTACGAGCAGTACTTC. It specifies CASSQKISYEQYF. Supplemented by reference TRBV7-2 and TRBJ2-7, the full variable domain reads GAGVSQSPSNKVTEKGKDVELRCDPISGHTALYWYRQSLGQGLEFLIYFQGNSAPDKSGLPSDRFSAERTGGSVSTLTIQRTQQEDSAVYLCASSQKISYEQYFGPGTRLTVT.

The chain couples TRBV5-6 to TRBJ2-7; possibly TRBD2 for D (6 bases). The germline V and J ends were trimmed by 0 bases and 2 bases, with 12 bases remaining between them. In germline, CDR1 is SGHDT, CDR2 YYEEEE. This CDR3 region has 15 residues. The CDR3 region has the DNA TGTGCCAGCAGCTTGGCAAAGCGGGTGGCCTACGAGCAGTACTTC. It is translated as CASSLAKRVAYEQYF.

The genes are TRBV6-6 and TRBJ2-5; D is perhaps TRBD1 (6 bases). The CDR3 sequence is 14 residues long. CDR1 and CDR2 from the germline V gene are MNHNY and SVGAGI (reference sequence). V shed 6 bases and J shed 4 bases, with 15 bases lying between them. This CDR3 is CASRIQGVPETQYF. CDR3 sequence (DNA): TGTGCCAGCAGGATACAGGGAGTGCCAGAGACCCAGTACTTC.

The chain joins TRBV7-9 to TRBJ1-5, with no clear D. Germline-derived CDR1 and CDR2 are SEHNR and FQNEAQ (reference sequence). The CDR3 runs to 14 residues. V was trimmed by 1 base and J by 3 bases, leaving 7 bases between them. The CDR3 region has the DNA TGTGCCAGCAGCTTAGACAGACCCAATCAGCCCCAGCATTTT. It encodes CASSLDRPNQPQHF.

In DNA, the CDR3 is TGTGCCAGCAGTAAACGGACCGGGGAAGGTAACACCATATATTTT. It encodes CASSKRTGEGNTIYF. This chain joins TRBV7-2 and TRBJ1-3; D unresolved. Trimming left V 6 bases short and J 7 bases short, with 19 bases between. The germline V gene encodes CDR1 SGHTA and CDR2 FQGNSA. This CDR3 spans 15 amino acids.

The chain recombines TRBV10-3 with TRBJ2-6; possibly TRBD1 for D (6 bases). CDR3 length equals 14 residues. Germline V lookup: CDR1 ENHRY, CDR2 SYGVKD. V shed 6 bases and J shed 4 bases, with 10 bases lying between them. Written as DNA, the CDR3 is TGTGCCATCAGGGACAGCGCCGGGGCCAACGTCCTGACTTTC. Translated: CAIRDSAGANVLTF.

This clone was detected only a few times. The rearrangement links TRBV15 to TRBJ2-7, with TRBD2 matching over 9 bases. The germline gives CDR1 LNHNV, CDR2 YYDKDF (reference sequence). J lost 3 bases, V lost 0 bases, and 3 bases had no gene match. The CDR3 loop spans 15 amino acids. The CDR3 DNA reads TGTGCCACCAGCAGAGATCCTAGCGGGGACTACGAGCAGTACTTC. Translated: CATSRDPSGDYEQYF. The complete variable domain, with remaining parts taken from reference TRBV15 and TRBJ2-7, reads DAMVIQNPRYQVTQFGKPVTLSCSQTLNHNVMYWYQQKSSQAPKLLFHYYDKDFNNEADTPDNFQSRRPNTSFCFLDIRSPGLGDTAMYLCATSRDPSGDYEQYFGPGTRLTVT.

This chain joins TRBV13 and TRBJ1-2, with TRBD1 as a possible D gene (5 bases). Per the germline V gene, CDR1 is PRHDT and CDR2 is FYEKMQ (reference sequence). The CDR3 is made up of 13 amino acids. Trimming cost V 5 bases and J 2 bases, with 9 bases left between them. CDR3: CASSQGRNYGYTF. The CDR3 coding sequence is TGTGCCAGCAGCCAGGGTCGAAACTATGGCTACACCTTC. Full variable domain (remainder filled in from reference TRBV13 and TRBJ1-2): AAGVIQSPRHLIKEKRETATLKCYPIPRHDTVYWYQQGPGQDPQFLISFYEKMQSDKGSIPDRFSAQQFSDYHSELNMSSLELGDSALYFCASSQGRNYGYTFGSGTRLTVV.

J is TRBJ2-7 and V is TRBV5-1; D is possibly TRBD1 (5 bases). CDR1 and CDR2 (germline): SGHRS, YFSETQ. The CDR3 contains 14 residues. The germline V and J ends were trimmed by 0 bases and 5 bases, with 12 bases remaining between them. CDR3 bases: TGCGCCAGCAGCTTGGAGGGGAAGGTGAACGAGCAGTACTTC. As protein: CASSLEGKVNEQYF.

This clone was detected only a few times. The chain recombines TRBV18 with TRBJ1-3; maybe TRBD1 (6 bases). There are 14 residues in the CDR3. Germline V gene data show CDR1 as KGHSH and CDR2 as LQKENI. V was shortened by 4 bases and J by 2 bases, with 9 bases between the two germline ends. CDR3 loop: CASSLGQTGNTIYF. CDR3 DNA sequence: TGTGCCAGCTCACTAGGACAGACTGGAAACACCATATATTTT.

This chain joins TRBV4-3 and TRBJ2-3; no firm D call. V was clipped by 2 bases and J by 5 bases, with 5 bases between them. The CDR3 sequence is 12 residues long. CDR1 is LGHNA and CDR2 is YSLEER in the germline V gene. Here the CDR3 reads CASSQNLDTQYF. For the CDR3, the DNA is TGCGCCAGCAGCCAAAACTTAGATACGCAGTATTTT.

The CDR3 DNA is TGTGCCAGCAGCCCACAGGGATATGACACTGAAGCTTTCTTT. It codes for CASSPQGYDTEAFF. The V and J genes are TRBV13 and TRBJ1-1, with a weak D call TRBD1 (6 bases). The V end was cut by 5 bases, the J end by 3 bases, with 13 bases between. This CDR3 is built from 14 residues. Germline CDR1 PRHDT, CDR2 FYEKMQ (reference sequence). The full variable domain, completed using reference TRBV13 and TRBJ1-1, is AAGVIQSPRHLIKEKRETATLKCYPIPRHDTVYWYQQGPGQDPQFLISFYEKMQSDKGSIPDRFSAQQFSDYHSELNMSSLELGDSALYFCASSPQGYDTEAFFGQGTRLTVV.

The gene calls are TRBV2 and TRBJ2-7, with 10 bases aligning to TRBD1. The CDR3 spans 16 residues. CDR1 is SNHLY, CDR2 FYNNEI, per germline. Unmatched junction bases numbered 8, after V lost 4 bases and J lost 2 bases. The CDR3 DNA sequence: TGTGCCAGCAGTGGCCCCCGGGACAGGGGTACCTACGAGCAGTACTTC. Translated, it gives CASSGPRDRGTYEQYF. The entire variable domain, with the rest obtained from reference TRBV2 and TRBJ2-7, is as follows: EPEVTQTPSHQVTQMGQEVILRCVPISNHLYFYWYRQILGQKVEFLVSFYNNEISEKSEIFDDQFSVERPDGSNFTLKIRSTKLEDSAMYFCASSGPRDRGTYEQYFGPGTRLTVT.

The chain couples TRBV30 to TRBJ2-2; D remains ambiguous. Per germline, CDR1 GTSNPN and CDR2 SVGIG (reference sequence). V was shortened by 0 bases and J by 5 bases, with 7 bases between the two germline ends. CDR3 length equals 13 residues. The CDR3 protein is CAWSVQWTGELFF. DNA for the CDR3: TGTGCCTGGAGTGTCCAGTGGACCGGGGAGCTGTTTTTT. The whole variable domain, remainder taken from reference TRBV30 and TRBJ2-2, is SQTIHQWPATLVQPVGSPLSLECTVEGTSNPNLYWYRQAAGRGLQLLFYSVGIGQISSEVPQNLSASRPQDRQFILSSKKLLLSDSGFYLCAWSVQWTGELFFGEGSRLTVL.

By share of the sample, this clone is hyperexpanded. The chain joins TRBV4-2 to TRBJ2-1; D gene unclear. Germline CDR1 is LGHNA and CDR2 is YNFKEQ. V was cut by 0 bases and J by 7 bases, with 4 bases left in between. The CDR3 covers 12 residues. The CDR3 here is CASSQDNNEQFF. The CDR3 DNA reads TGTGCCAGCAGCCAAGATAATAATGAGCAGTTCTTC.